This T cell receptor beta chain derives from a study of cytomegalovirus exposure and HLA in healthy donors. Regarding the study as a whole: The authors enumerated some 160 TCR beta chains as linked to cytomegalovirus. For cytomegalovirus status, the classifier reportedly gave diagnoses with high specificity and sensitivity. It was confirmed in vitro that a few of the CMV-associated chains were specific for CMV antigens.

It was the roughly 110-subject validation cohort, separate from the roughly 700-subject first cohort, to which the donors belonged. TCRdb keeps only in-frame clones here, not all; method: immunoSEQ multiplex PCR. Here the sample spans some 200,000 clones, 80% to 85% being singletons. The CDR3 runs to 15 residues. The V end lost 5 bases, the J end lost 3 bases, and 14 bases lay between the germline ends. CDR1 SEHNR and CDR2 FQNEAQ come from the germline V gene (reference sequence). A remark on this clone: What it binds is not known.

Sequenced sample: PBMCs. The chain uses TRBV7-9 and TRBJ1-5; D perhaps matches TRBD1 (6 bases). The receptor was isolated from a young woman in good health and CMV-seropositive. The DNA for the CDR3 is TGTGCCAGCAGCCATAGTGGACAGTACAATCAGCCCCAGCATTTT. Residues: CASSHSGQYNQPQHF.